The TCR beta chain described here comes from a study of blood T cell repertoires in COVID-19. Study-level background: The United States, Italy and Spain were the sources of the acute and convalescent COVID-19 samples. PBMCs, B-cell-depleted T cells, or T cells provided the cDNA or gDNA that made up the material.

This CDR3 contains 15 residues. Per the germline V gene, CDR1 is SGHDT and CDR2 is YYEEEE. V dropped 0 bases and J dropped 6 bases, with 13 bases sitting between them. Original handling: Amplification of reference gene primers provided the estimated nucleated cell counts. Method: immunoSEQ multiplex PCR; TCRdb's copy keeps in-frame clones and lacks some. Clone size and V and J calls were adopted from that table, with D and trimming inferred from the DNA. The sample has about 230,000 clones, around four fifths seen once; the top ten hold just over 2.5%. The specimen sequenced was peripheral blood. The chain employs TRBV5-6 and TRBJ1-3; D unclear. The clonotype comes from a woman aged 65 to 85 with active or convalescent COVID-19. The CDR3 loop reads CASSLGVGEANTIYF. CDR3 in DNA: TGTGCCAGCAGCTTGGGAGTAGGCGAGGCAAACACCATATATTTT.